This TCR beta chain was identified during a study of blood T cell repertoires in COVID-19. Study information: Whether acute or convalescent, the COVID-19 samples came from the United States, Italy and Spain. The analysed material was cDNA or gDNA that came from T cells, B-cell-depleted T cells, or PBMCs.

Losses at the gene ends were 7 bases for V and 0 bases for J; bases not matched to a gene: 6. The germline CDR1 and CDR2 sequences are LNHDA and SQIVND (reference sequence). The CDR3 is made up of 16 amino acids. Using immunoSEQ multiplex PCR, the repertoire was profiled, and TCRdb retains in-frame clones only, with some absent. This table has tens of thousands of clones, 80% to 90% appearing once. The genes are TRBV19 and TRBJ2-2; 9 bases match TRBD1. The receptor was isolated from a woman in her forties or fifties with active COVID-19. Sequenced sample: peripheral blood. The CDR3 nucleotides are TGTGCCAGTATGCTGGGACAGGGATCGAACACCGGGGAGCTGTTTTTT. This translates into CASMLGQGSNTGELFF.